Below are 14 T cell receptor beta chains sequenced from a single sample in a study of early T cells in non-severe SARS-CoV-2 infection. MiXCR, run by TCRdb on the 5' RACE reads, gives a single entry per CDR3 protein. The sample has about 31,000 distinct CDR3 sequences; roughly 5.3% are singletons. Sequencing was carried out using whole blood. The source of these receptors is an adult who was a healthcare worker with PCR-confirmed SARS-CoV-2 infection or an uninfected control (not recorded which).

This clonotype appeared a few times. The chain employs TRBV5-1 and TRBJ2-5; TRBD2 matches 12 bases. V shed 2 bases and J 0 bases; nucleotides not matched to a gene: 8. The CDR3 runs to 18 residues. CDR1 is SGHRS and CDR2 is YFSETQ in the germline V gene. The CDR3 reads CASSFRLAGGGHQETQYF. The CDR3 region has the DNA TGCGCCAGCAGCTTTAGGCTAGCGGGAGGGGGCCACCAAGAGACCCAGTACTTC.

This clonotype showed up many times. V usage is TRBV10-3 and J usage is TRBJ2-1; TRBD1 matches 7 bases. Germline V gives CDR1 ENHRY, CDR2 SYGVKD. The CDR3 is 17 residues long. The trim removed 8 bases at V and 5 bases at J, leaving 18 bases unmatched. DNA of the CDR3: TGTGCCATCGGGGACAGCCCCTACAGGGGACCTCACAATGAGCAGTTCTTC. This translates into CAIGDSPYRGPHNEQFF.

The chain recombines TRBV12-3 or TRBV12-4 with TRBJ2-2; weak D call: TRBD2 (6 bases). Trimming left V 3 bases short and J 3 bases short, with 11 bases between. This CDR3 has 15 residues. CDR3 region: CASSFGLPYTGELFF. The CDR3 DNA reads TGTGCCAGCAGTTTTGGACTACCATACACCGGGGAGCTGTTTTTT.

This clonotype was counted at least ten times. The chain joins TRBV12-3 or TRBV12-4 to TRBJ2-7; TRBD1 agrees at 8 bases. CDR3 size: 14 residues. V was pared by 7 bases and J by 0 bases, with 5 bases of the junction left unmatched. In DNA, the CDR3 is TGTGCCAGCACCCCGACAGGGGTCTCCTACGAGCAGTACTTC. Translated, it gives CASTPTGVSYEQYF.

In its sample, this clonotype was seen a few times. The chain employs TRBV5-6 and TRBJ2-5, with TRBD2 identical over 7 bases. The length of the CDR3 is 13 residues. CDR1 SGHDT and CDR2 YYEEEE come from the germline V gene. Trimming removed 3 bases from V and 5 bases from J; junction bases left unmatched: 4. CDR3 DNA: TGTGCCAGCAGCTCACTAGCGAGTGAGACCCAGTACTTC. Translating gives CASSSLASETQYF.

The chain carries TRBV20-1 and TRBJ1-4; 7 bases line up with TRBD1. The CDR3 is 13 amino acids. The germline V gene encodes CDR1 DFQATT and CDR2 SNEGSKA (reference sequence). V was clipped by 5 bases and J by 15 bases; unmatched bases: 15. The CDR3 DNA sequence: TGCAGTGCTCCCGACAGGGCTTCCTCGCGGGTGTTTTTT. Translated, it gives CSAPDRASSRVFF.

This clonotype was seen ten or more times. The CDR3 DNA is TGTGCCAGCAGTATTATTCATAGCGGGAGGGCCGACATTCAGTACTTC. Residues: CASSIIHSGRADIQYF. The V call is TRBV28, the J call TRBJ2-4, with 11 bases aligning to TRBD2. With V trimmed by 5 bases and J by 8 bases, 11 bases remained unmatched. The germline V gene has CDR1 MDHEN and CDR2 SYDVKM. This CDR3 contains 16 residues.

CDR3 sequence: CASSFDRNEQFF. As DNA, the CDR3 is TGCGCCAGCAGCTTCGACAGGAATGAGCAGTTCTTC. The chain joins TRBV5-1 to TRBJ2-1, with D possibly TRBD1 on 6 matching bases. Germline assignment: CDR1 SGHRS and CDR2 YFSETQ. CDR3 size: 12 residues. V was trimmed by 2 bases and J by 7 bases, leaving 7 bases between them. The full variable domain, completed using reference TRBV5-1 and TRBJ2-1, is KAGVTQTPRYLIKTRGQQVTLSCSPISGHRSVSWYQQTPGQGLQFLFEYFSETQRNKGNFPGRFSGRQFSNSRSEMNVSTLELGDSALYLCASSFDRNEQFFGPGTRLTVL.

This clonotype occurred a few times. The chain couples TRBV2 to TRBJ2-7; D possibly corresponds to TRBD1 (6 bases). Deletions cut 4 bases from V and 6 bases from J, with 13 bases between. This CDR3 spans 13 amino acids. Germline CDR1 SNHLY, CDR2 FYNNEI. CDR3 loop: CASSGAGVLEQYF. In DNA form, the CDR3 reads TGTGCCAGCAGTGGGGCAGGGGTCCTCGAGCAGTACTTC.

This clonotype was picked up many times. V gene TRBV11-2 combines with J gene TRBJ2-7, with D hard to call. Trimming removed 1 base at V and 0 bases at J, with 10 bases between. Germline loops: CDR1 SGHAT, CDR2 FQNNGV. This CDR3 is built from 15 residues. The CDR3 DNA reads as TGTGCCAGCAGCTTAGCGGCGGAAAGCTCCTACGAGCAGTACTTC. Amino acids: CASSLAAESSYEQYF.

This clonotype has at least ten counts. The chain employs TRBV7-2 and TRBJ2-3, with 8 bases that match TRBD2. Trimming at V came to 2 bases and at J to 0 bases, leaving 7 bases not matched to a gene. CDR1 and CDR2 from the germline V gene are SGHTA and FQGNSA. The CDR3 is 17 residues long. The CDR3, as DNA: TGTGCCAGCAGCTTAAAGTCGGGAGGGGGTAGCACAGATACGCAGTATTTT. Protein: CASSLKSGGGSTDTQYF.

This clonotype has just a few counts. This chain links TRBV7-2 with TRBJ2-7, with D maybe TRBD2 (5 bases). V lost 3 bases and J 6 bases, leaving 12 bases between the germline ends. The CDR3 is 13 residues long. CDR1 SGHTA and CDR2 FQGNSA come from the germline V gene. Written as DNA, the CDR3 is TGTGCCAGCAGCTTCGGAAACCGGGGCGAGCAGTACTTC. It encodes CASSFGNRGEQYF. Using reference TRBV7-2 and TRBJ2-7 for the parts outside the CDR3, the full variable domain is GAGVSQSPSNKVTEKGKDVELRCDPISGHTALYWYRQSLGQGLEFLIYFQGNSAPDKSGLPSDRFSAERTGGSVSTLTIQRTQQEDSAVYLCASSFGNRGEQYFGPGTRLTVT.

V and J are TRBV3-1 and TRBJ2-4; D gene unclear. V was cut by 3 bases and J by 9 bases, with 12 bases left in between. Germline CDR1 LGHDT, CDR2 YNNKEL (reference sequence). This CDR3 comprises 13 residues. The CDR3 DNA is TGTGCCAGCAGCCAGCCTACTCGAGCCATTCAGTACTTC. Translating it yields CASSQPTRAIQYF.

This clonotype appeared many times. The chain is built from TRBV11-2 and TRBJ2-3; 10 bases are a match to TRBD2. The germline V gene has CDR1 SGHAT and CDR2 FQNNGV. Unmatched junction bases numbered 6, after V lost 5 bases and J lost 4 bases. CDR3 length: 15 residues. The CDR3 loop is CASSQAGGPSDTQYF. In DNA, the CDR3 is TGTGCCAGCAGCCAAGCGGGAGGGCCTTCAGATACGCAGTATTTT.